The 16 T cell receptor beta chains below come from one sample, sequenced in a study of blood T cell repertoires in COVID-19. Some clones are missing from TCRdb's copy, which holds only in-frame ones; the method was immunoSEQ multiplex PCR. The table records some 290,000 clones, nearly 90% of them present only once. The sequenced sample was peripheral blood. These receptors came from a woman in her 40s with COVID-19, enrolled during active disease.

The chain is built from TRBV6-6 and TRBJ1-2; TRBD1 matches at 9 bases. V shed 4 bases, J shed 5 bases, and the junction held 5 bases outside the gene matches. The CDR3 length is 14 residues. Looked up from germline, CDR1 is MNHNY and CDR2 is SVGAGI (reference sequence). Written as DNA, the CDR3 is TGTGCCAGCAGTTTGGGACAGGGCCGATATGGCTACACCTTC. Amino acid sequence: CASSLGQGRYGYTF.

This rearrangement joins TRBV28 to TRBJ1-1; D ambiguous. Germline V lookup: CDR1 MDHEN, CDR2 SYDVKM. The CDR3 runs 14 residues. Trimming pared 3 bases from V and 4 bases from J, leaving 12 bases between. For the CDR3, the DNA is TGTGCCAGCAGTTTCTTCTCTTCTCTCACTGAAGCTTTCTTT. It specifies CASSFFSSLTEAFF.

V gene TRBV5-1 combines with J gene TRBJ2-3, with a tentative D call TRBD1 (6 bases). V dropped 4 bases and J dropped 1 base, with 16 bases sitting between them. The germline gives CDR1 SGHRS, CDR2 YFSETQ. The CDR3 loop spans 16 amino acids. In DNA, the CDR3 is TGCGCCAGCAGCAGGCTGGGGGCGTTGGGCACAGATACGCAGTATTTT. Translating it yields CASSRLGALGTDTQYF.

The rearrangement links TRBV10-2 to TRBJ2-2; no clear D. The CDR3 covers 14 residues. The V gene lost 6 bases and the J gene lost 0 bases, with 8 bases spanning the gap. Germline CDR1 is WSHSY and CDR2 is SAAADI. In DNA, the CDR3 is TGCGCCAGCAGGGTTAGCTCGAACACCGGGGAGCTGTTTTTT. Its protein product is CASRVSSNTGELFF.

V usage is TRBV6-5 and J usage is TRBJ1-2; no clear D. This CDR3 comprises 15 residues. Germline CDR1 MNHEY, CDR2 SVGAGI. V lost 6 bases and J lost 0, with 14 bases in between. CDR3 in DNA: TGTGCCAGCAGCCCCCTATACAGAGCTAACTATGGCTACACCTTC. It yields the protein CASSPLYRANYGYTF.

The chain joins TRBV5-4 to TRBJ1-3, with D possibly being TRBD1 (6 bases). Between the trimmed V and J ends, which lost 4 bases and 0 bases, there was a span of 11 bases. CDR3 size: 15 residues. Germline CDR1 reads SGHNT; CDR2 reads YYREEE (reference sequence). The CDR3 DNA sequence: TGTGCCAGCAGCGTACAGGGTCCCTCTGGAAACACCATATATTTT. Translation: CASSVQGPSGNTIYF. The whole variable domain, remainder taken from reference TRBV5-4 and TRBJ1-3, is ETGVTQSPTHLIKTRGQQVTLRCSSQSGHNTVSWYQQALGQGPQFIFQYYREEENGRGNFPPRFSGLQFPNYSSELNVNALELDDSALYLCASSVQGPSGNTIYFGEGSWLTVV.

The chain employs TRBV2 and TRBJ2-7; D may be TRBD2 (6 bases). CDR3 length equals 15 residues. Germline-derived CDR1 and CDR2 are SNHLY and FYNNEI. Trimming cost V 2 bases and J 4 bases, with 15 bases left between them. The CDR3 is CASSERASRGYEQYF. CDR3 bases: TGTGCCAGCAGTGAACGAGCCTCGCGGGGATACGAGCAGTACTTC.

The count of this clone is one. The gene calls are TRBV27 and TRBJ2-4, with a tentative D call TRBD2 (5 bases). The V gene's germline CDR1 is MNHEY and CDR2 SMNVEV (reference sequence). The length of the CDR3 is 14 residues. Deletions cut 2 bases from V and 2 bases from J, with 7 bases between. This chain's CDR3 is CASSLRESKNIQYF. The CDR3, as DNA: TGTGCCAGCAGTTTAAGGGAGTCCAAAAACATTCAGTACTTC.

This chain links TRBV6-2 or TRBV6-3 with TRBJ2-2; 9 bases match TRBD1. Germline CDR1 is MNHEY and CDR2 is SVGEGT. V lost 2 bases, J lost 5 bases, and 12 bases stayed unmatched. CDR3 length: 18 amino acids. The CDR3 here is CASSYPGRGTGTTGELFF. CDR3 DNA sequence: TGTGCCAGCAGTTACCCTGGTCGTGGGACAGGGACAACCGGGGAGCTGTTTTTT.

The genes are TRBV7-2 and TRBJ2-2; possibly TRBD2 for D (6 bases). Germline values: CDR1 SGHTA, CDR2 FQGNSA. CDR3 length: 16 residues. V gave up 3 bases and J gave up 2 bases, with 13 bases separating them. DNA for the CDR3: TGTGCCAGCAGCTTGATGGGGGGTCGTAACACCGGGGAGCTGTTTTTT. Its translation: CASSLMGGRNTGELFF.

The chain employs TRBV28 and TRBJ2-7; the D is unclear. The CDR3 spans 13 residues. Trimming cost V 3 bases and J 2 bases, with 8 bases left between them. The germline V gene encodes CDR1 MDHEN and CDR2 SYDVKM. CDR3 region: CASSLPTPYEQYF. In DNA form, the CDR3 reads TGTGCCAGCAGTTTGCCTACCCCCTACGAGCAGTACTTC.

This clone was counted only a few times. V and J are TRBV4-2 and TRBJ2-7; D is possibly TRBD2 (7 bases). The CDR3 is 15 residues long. Trimming shortened V by 2 bases and J by 0 bases, and 11 bases separated the two germline ends. Germline V gene sequence: CDR1 LGHNA, CDR2 YNFKEQ. The DNA of the CDR3 is TGTGCCAGCAGCCAAAGGGGGGGGGACTCCTACGAGCAGTACTTC. Protein product: CASSQRGGDSYEQYF.

The V and J genes are TRBV27 and TRBJ1-6; D possibly corresponds to TRBD1 (6 bases). Germline assignment: CDR1 MNHEY and CDR2 SMNVEV (reference sequence). V lost 5 bases to trimming and J lost 3 bases, with 11 bases between them. This CDR3 has 15 residues. This CDR3 reads CASSAGASYNSPLHF. The CDR3 DNA sequence: TGTGCCAGCAGTGCGGGGGCTAGCTATAATTCACCCCTCCACTTT.

The genes are TRBV27 and TRBJ2-7, with 7 bases aligning to TRBD1. V dropped 8 bases and J dropped 0; count of bases not matched to a gene: 7. CDR3 length equals 14 residues. The germline V gene has CDR1 MNHEY and CDR2 SMNVEV (reference sequence). CDR3 nucleotide sequence: TGTGCCAGCCAGAGGACAGGTCACTCCTACGAGCAGTACTTC. Protein: CASQRTGHSYEQYF.

The chain couples TRBV4-3 to TRBJ2-6; 10 bases match TRBD2. The V gene's germline CDR1 is LGHNA and CDR2 YSLEER. The J segment lost 0 bases and the V segment lost 4 bases, leaving 6 bases of the junction unmatched. The CDR3 sequence is 18 residues long. CDR3 in amino acids: CASSLGLAVYSGANVLTF. The DNA for the CDR3 is TGCGCCAGCAGCCTCGGACTAGCGGTATACTCTGGGGCCAACGTCCTGACTTTC.

This chain joins TRBV28 and TRBJ1-5; the match to TRBD1 covers 11 bases. The CDR3 has 17 residues. After removal of 2 bases from V and 11 bases from J, the junction contained 14 bases not matched to a gene. CDR1 is MDHEN and CDR2 is SYDVKM in the germline V gene. CDR3: CASSLPGQGVVGLSQHF. The CDR3 DNA reads TGTGCCAGCAGTTTACCGGGACAGGGGGTGGTTGGCTTGTCCCAGCATTTT.